A selection of T cell receptor beta chains follows, all from one sample in a study of metastatic and nonmetastatic thyroid tumors. TCRdb re-called the PCR reads through MiXCR. The sample lists around 50,000 clones, roughly 29% seen once, with about 16% in the top ten. What was sequenced was blood. These receptors were collected from a female donor with papillary thyroid cancer or a benign thyroid nodule (not recorded which). Some clones in this sample may be carry-over from other donors' samples. Each CDR3 is given with its conserved first and last residue. Fields, in order: J gene, D gene, V gene, clone size, CDR3 DNA, CDR3 protein. The D gene is left open where the match is weak. Not all rows give a size; the values are once, few, many and, for expanded clones, a class.

J: TRBJ1-2; D: NA; V: TRBV4-3; size: many; DNA: TGCGCCAGCAGCCAAGATATTGGGGGGGGCTACACCTTC; CDR3: CASSQDIGGGYTF
J: TRBJ2-7; D: TRBD2; V: TRBV11-1; size: NA; DNA: TGTGCCAGCAGCCCAGCTAGCGGAGCCTACGATCAGTACTTC; CDR3: CASSPASGAYDQYF
J: TRBJ2-3; D: NA; V: TRBV11-2; size: NA; DNA: TGTGCCAGCAGCTTAGGTGTGAACTCAGATACGCAGTATTTT; CDR3: CASSLGVNSDTQYF
J: TRBJ1-2; D: NA; V: TRBV5-1; size: few; DNA: TGCGCCAGCAGCTTGGGGTATGGCTACACCTTC; CDR3: CASSLGYGYTF
J: TRBJ1-1; D: TRBD1; V: TRBV27; size: once; DNA: TGTGCCAGCAGTGGATACAGGGGAGGGGCCACTGAAGCTTTCTTT; CDR3: CASSGYRGGATEAFF
J: TRBJ2-3; D: NA; V: TRBV11-2; size: many; DNA: TGTGCCAGCAGCTTTGGGGCCTCGCGAACAGATACGCAGTATTTT; CDR3: CASSFGASRTDTQYF
J: TRBJ1-5; D: NA; V: TRBV7-8; size: NA; DNA: TGTGCCAGCAGCAAGGACATCCTTAGCAATCAGCCCCAGCATTTT; CDR3: CASSKDILSNQPQHF
J: TRBJ2-7; D: TRBD2; V: TRBV6-1; size: NA; DNA: TGTGCCAGCAGTGGCCGACTAGCGGGAGGGCCGGGTTACGAGCAGTACTTC; CDR3: CASSGRLAGGPGYEQYF
J: TRBJ2-3; D: NA; V: TRBV28; size: NA; DNA: TGTGCCAGCAGTTTAAGCGGGACAGATACGCAGTATTTT; CDR3: CASSLSGTDTQYF
J: TRBJ2-1; D: NA; V: TRBV27; size: few; DNA: TGTGCCAGCAGTGGAAGCGAGAGCTCCTACAATGAGCAGTTCTTC; CDR3: CASSGSESSYNEQFF
J: TRBJ1-1; D: NA; V: TRBV6-1; size: medium-sized; DNA: TGTGCCAGCAGTGGCGGGTTGGGGGCCCTGAACACTGAAGCTTTCTTT; CDR3: CASSGGLGALNTEAFF
J: TRBJ2-3; D: NA; V: TRBV29-1; size: many; DNA: TGCAGCGTTGATTGGGGGTCCACAGATACGCAGTATTTT; CDR3: CSVDWGSTDTQYF
J: TRBJ2-1; D: NA; V: TRBV24-1; size: NA; DNA: TGTGCCACCAGTGATCGAGGGACAACCTACAATGAGCAGTTCTTC; CDR3: CATSDRGTTYNEQFF
J: TRBJ2-2; D: NA; V: TRBV13; size: NA; DNA: TGTGCCAGCAGAATTCTGTTCGGGGAGCTGTTTTTT; CDR3: CASRILFGELFF
J: TRBJ1-1; D: NA; V: TRBV12-3/TRBV12-4; size: few; DNA: TGTGCCAGCAGTGGACAGTTGGGGACTGAAGCTTTCTTT; CDR3: CASSGQLGTEAFF
J: TRBJ2-7; D: NA; V: TRBV12-3/TRBV12-4; size: NA; DNA: TGTGCCAGCAGTGGGAGCGCCGTTCGGGAGCAGTACTTC; CDR3: CASSGSAVREQYF
J: TRBJ2-7; D: TRBD2; V: TRBV5-1; size: NA; DNA: TGCGCCAGCAGCTCTAATAGCGGGAGTGTGTACGAGCAGTACTTC; CDR3: CASSSNSGSVYEQYF
J: TRBJ2-7; D: NA; V: TRBV6-2/TRBV6-3; size: NA; DNA: TGTGCCAGCAGTTACCAAACCGAGCAGTACTTC; CDR3: CASSYQTEQYF
J: TRBJ2-1; D: TRBD2; V: TRBV2; size: NA; DNA: TGTGCCAGCGGACGGGAGGGGTACAATGAGCAGTTCTTC; CDR3: CASGREGYNEQFF
J: TRBJ1-5; D: NA; V: TRBV28; size: NA; DNA: TGTGCCAGCAGACCCGGACAGACTAGCAATCAGCCCCAGCATTTT; CDR3: CASRPGQTSNQPQHF
J: TRBJ2-6; D: NA; V: TRBV7-3; size: few; DNA: TGTGCCAGCAGCCTAAGTGGGACGGCCCTCTCTGGGGCCAACGTCCTGACTTTC; CDR3: CASSLSGTALSGANVLTF
J: TRBJ1-2; D: NA; V: TRBV6-1; size: NA; DNA: TGTGCCAGCAGTGCCGCCGGGACGTTCTATGGCTACACCTTC; CDR3: CASSAAGTFYGYTF
J: TRBJ2-1; D: TRBD2; V: TRBV7-8; size: few; DNA: TGTGCCAGCAGCTCAGTGGCTAGCGGGAGTTCCTACAATGAGCAGTTCTTC; CDR3: CASSSVASGSSYNEQFF
J: TRBJ2-3; D: TRBD2; V: TRBV20-1; size: many; DNA: TGCAGTGCTAGTGCGACTAGCGGGAGGGTTACGCAGTATTTT; CDR3: CSASATSGRVTQYF
J: TRBJ1-5; D: NA; V: TRBV12-3/TRBV12-4; size: NA; DNA: TGTGCCAGCAGGGAAGGCAATCAGCCCCAGCATTTT; CDR3: CASREGNQPQHF
J: TRBJ1-2; D: NA; V: TRBV20-1; size: many; DNA: TGCAGTGCTAGATATGGGGGCGATGGCTACACCTTC; CDR3: CSARYGGDGYTF
J: TRBJ1-1; D: TRBD1; V: TRBV6-1; size: NA; DNA: TGTGCCAGCAGATCAGGAACAGGGGGCTCTGAAGCTTTCTTT; CDR3: CASRSGTGGSEAFF
J: TRBJ1-1; D: NA; V: TRBV6-2/TRBV6-3; size: NA; DNA: TGTGCCAGCAGGCACTTCATCGACGGGAACACTGAAGCTTTCTTT; CDR3: CASRHFIDGNTEAFF
J: TRBJ1-3; D: NA; V: TRBV18; size: few; DNA: TGTGCCAGCTCACCAGACCCTAGCTCTGGAAACACCATATATTTT; CDR3: CASSPDPSSGNTIYF
J: TRBJ1-1; D: NA; V: TRBV12-3/TRBV12-4; size: NA; DNA: TGTGCCAGCAGTTCGTCGGGCCAGGCCAAAGCTTTCTTT; CDR3: CASSSSGQAKAFF
J: TRBJ2-1; D: TRBD1; V: TRBV28; size: few; DNA: TGTGCCAGCAGTACCGTGGGACAGAGAACCTACAATGAGCAGTTCTTC; CDR3: CASSTVGQRTYNEQFF
J: TRBJ2-2; D: NA; V: TRBV11-1; size: NA; DNA: TGTGCCAGCATCTCGGGTGGCGGTGAGCTGTTTTTT; CDR3: CASISGGGELFF
J: TRBJ2-7; D: NA; V: TRBV11-1; size: NA; DNA: TGTGCCAGCAGCTTAGCCGGCGGGGCTAGCTCCTACGAGCAGTACTTC; CDR3: CASSLAGGASSYEQYF
J: TRBJ2-1; D: NA; V: TRBV7-9; size: many; DNA: TGTGCCAGCAGCTTAGGGTCCGATGAGCAGTTCTTC; CDR3: CASSLGSDEQFF
J: TRBJ2-1; D: TRBD1; V: TRBV19; size: NA; DNA: TGTGCCAGTACCCCCGACAGGGATCCCTACAATGAGCAGTTCTTC; CDR3: CASTPDRDPYNEQFF
J: TRBJ1-3; D: NA; V: TRBV6-1; size: NA; DNA: TGTGCTAGCAAGGTGACAGGCTCTGGAAACACCATATATTTT; CDR3: CASKVTGSGNTIYF
J: TRBJ2-7; D: NA; V: TRBV5-1; size: NA; DNA: TGCGCCAGCAGCTTGGGACGTCACAGAGAATCCTACGAGCAGTACTTC; CDR3: CASSLGRHRESYEQYF
J: TRBJ2-7; D: TRBD2; V: TRBV4-2; size: many; DNA: TGTGCCAGCAGCCAAGCTAGCGGACTCTCCTACGAGCAGTACTTC; CDR3: CASSQASGLSYEQYF
J: TRBJ2-3; D: NA; V: TRBV9; size: many; DNA: TGTGCCAGCTCTCAGTACGCAAGCACAGATACGCAGTATTTT; CDR3: CASSQYASTDTQYF
J: TRBJ2-1; D: TRBD2; V: TRBV2; size: few; DNA: TGTGCCAGCAGTTGGCTAGCGGAACTCTACAATGAGCAGTTCTTC; CDR3: CASSWLAELYNEQFF
J: TRBJ1-1; D: NA; V: TRBV7-3; size: few; DNA: TGTGCCAGCAGCCCAGGTGGGGGGATCGCTGAAGCTTTCTTT; CDR3: CASSPGGGIAEAFF